What follows describes a single T cell receptor beta chain. The same CDR3 also results from other DNA sequences found in this sample. These data originate in a study of blood T cell repertoires in COVID-19. Looking at the study overall: The United States, Italy and Spain supplied acute and convalescent COVID-19 samples.

Per the original data handling: Nucleated cell counts were estimated from reference gene primer amplification. The data were produced by immunoSEQ multiplex PCR, yet TCRdb's version contains in-frame clones alone and is incomplete. The D gene and trimming were derived from the DNA, and the V and J assignments and clone size from that table. Of 100,000 to 150,000 clones listed, around 86% are singletons. V lost 6 bases to trimming and J lost 1 base, with 10 bases between them. Germline CDR1 SNHLY, CDR2 FYNNEI. The CDR3 runs 14 residues. This TCR was sampled from a human donor in a cohort sampled during active COVID-19. V is TRBV2 and J is TRBJ1-5, with a possible D match to TRBD1 (6 bases). The sample consisted of peripheral blood. The CDR3 loop reads CASRKGESNQPQHF. CDR3 in DNA: TGTGCCAGCAGGAAGGGGGAAAGCAATCAGCCCCAGCATTTT.